One T cell receptor (beta chain) is described in this entry. Its antigen is not identified. This sample was taken from a study of T cell responses to AZD1222 COVID-19 vaccine. Notes on the study in general: Spike-specific TCR breadth and depth rose after two AZD1222 doses. Clonal diversity may have been underestimated in mostly white British donors. Sampled repertoires all dated from after the peak T cell response.

TCRdb's table, derived via immunoSEQ multiplex PCR, lists solely in-frame clones and lacks some. The data contain around 160,000 clones, approximately 90% of them singletons. The CDR3 consists of 9 residues. Germline CDR1 reads SNHLY; CDR2 reads FYNNEI. The V gene lost 11 bases and the J gene lost 9 bases, with 8 bases spanning the gap. V usage is TRBV2 and J usage is TRBJ2-1, with a tentative D call TRBD1 (5 bases). The receptor was isolated from an adult in good health. The material was peripheral blood, obtained on day 0 of MenACWY control vaccination. CDR3 loop: CACRGEQFF. The CDR3 coding sequence is TGTGCCTGTAGGGGTGAGCAGTTCTTC.